These T cell receptor beta chains were read from a single sample in a study of PD-L1 blockade in urothelial cancer. TCRdb keeps only in-frame clones here, not all; method: immunoSEQ multiplex PCR. The sample holds 95,000 to 150,000 clones, 86% seen once. The sample here was PBMCs, taken around atezolizumab (anti-PD-L1) treatment. All receptors come from a man in his forties or fifties with urothelial cancer. The CDR3 runs from the conserved cysteine through the conserved F or W. The D gene is left open where the match is weak. The size entry is marked missing in some rows and otherwise reads once, few, many or a size class.

j_gene | v_gene | d_gene | abundance | CDR3aa | CDR3nt
TRBJ2-7 | TRBV5-4 | - | - | CASSLGGTQSHEQYF | TGTGCCAGCAGCTTGGGGGGGACTCAGTCGCACGAGCAGTACTTC
TRBJ2-5 | TRBV11-1 | - | - | CASSFYGRGETQYF | TGTGCCAGCAGCTTCTACGGAAGGGGGGAGACCCAGTACTTC
TRBJ1-2 | TRBV4-1 | - | - | CASSQDWWTVHGYTF | TGCGCCAGCAGCCAAGATTGGTGGACAGTCCATGGCTACACCTTC
TRBJ2-4 | TRBV15 | - | - | CATSSERVAKNIQYF | TGTGCCACCAGCAGTGAGAGGGTTGCCAAAAACATTCAGTACTTC
TRBJ2-2 | TRBV28 | - | - | CASSHGTFSNTGELFF | TGTGCCAGCAGTCACGGGACTTTCTCGAACACCGGGGAGCTGTTTTTT
TRBJ2-7 | TRBV20-1 | - | - | CSARDTYEQYF | TGCAGTGCTAGAGATACCTACGAGCAGTACTTC
TRBJ2-5 | TRBV7-9 | TRBD1 | - | CASSSETGPGETQYF | TGTGCCAGCAGCTCCGAGACAGGGCCCGGGGAGACCCAGTACTTC
TRBJ2-2 | TRBV10-3 | - | - | CAISLRTANTGELFF | TGTGCCATCAGTCTAAGGACAGCGAACACCGGGGAGCTGTTTTTT
TRBJ1-4 | TRBV5-1 | - | - | CASSPTDRGEKLFF | TGCGCCAGCAGCCCAACGGACCGGGGGGAAAAACTGTTTTTT
TRBJ1-6 | TRBV5-1 | - | - | CASSLGSGGVQSPLHF | TGCGCCAGCAGCTTGGGGTCAGGAGGTGTCCAATCACCCCTCCACTTT
TRBJ1-2 | TRBV28 | - | - | CASAGGGYGYTF | TGTGCCAGCGCCGGTGGCGGCTATGGCTACACCTTC
TRBJ1-3 | TRBV7-9 | TRBD1 | - | CASSKGGGGNTIYF | TGTGCCAGCTCTAAAGGGGGCGGTGGAAACACCATATATTTT
TRBJ1-5 | TRBV19 | TRBD1 | - | CASSPYRGVGQPQHF | TGTGCCAGTAGTCCCTACAGGGGAGTAGGTCAGCCCCAGCATTTT
TRBJ2-5 | TRBV5-8 | - | few | CASSLKGEETQYF | TGTGCCAGCAGCTTGAAAGGGGAAGAGACCCAGTACTTC
TRBJ2-7 | TRBV7-3 | - | - | CASSLDQAAGSYEQYF | TGTGCCAGCAGCTTAGACCAGGCAGCGGGTAGCTACGAGCAGTACTTC
TRBJ2-1 | TRBV27 | TRBD1 | - | CASSLRTGSSYNEQFF | TGTGCCAGCAGTTTAAGGACAGGGAGCTCCTACAATGAGCAGTTCTTC
TRBJ2-1 | TRBV10-3 | - | - | CAISAYTSSYNEQFF | TGTGCCATCAGTGCTTATACCAGCTCCTACAATGAGCAGTTCTTC
TRBJ1-4 | TRBV25-1 | - | - | CASSEGAKLFF | TGTGCCAGCAGTGAAGGGGCAAAACTGTTTTTT
TRBJ1-2 | TRBV9 | TRBD1 | - | CASSAGTALENGYTF | TGTGCCAGCAGCGCGGGGACAGCGCTCGAAAATGGCTACACCTTC
TRBJ1-1 | TRBV6-6 | - | once | CASSYVQTRLNTEAFF | TGTGCCAGCAGTTACGTCCAGACCCGACTCAACACTGAAGCTTTCTTT
TRBJ2-1 | TRBV19 | TRBD2 | once | CASSPTSGRRNEQFF | TGTGCCAGTAGTCCGACTAGCGGGAGGAGGAATGAGCAGTTCTTC
TRBJ1-1 | TRBV27 | TRBD1 | - | CASRGQIEAFF | TGTGCCAGCAGGGGACAGATTGAAGCTTTCTTT
TRBJ2-2 | TRBV5-4 | - | - | CASSSQGPNTGELFF | TGTGCCAGCAGCTCTCAGGGGCCTAACACCGGGGAGCTGTTTTTT
TRBJ2-7 | TRBV7-6 | TRBD1 | few | CASSDRGPFSYEQYF | TGTGCCAGCAGCGACAGGGGGCCGTTCTCCTACGAGCAGTACTTC
TRBJ2-2 | TRBV27 | TRBD2 | - | CASSFTTSGRGELFF | TGTGCCAGCAGTTTCACAACTAGCGGGAGAGGGGAGCTGTTTTTT
TRBJ2-7 | TRBV21-1 | - | - | CASRARSSGGYEQYF | TGTGCCAGCAGGGCCCGGTCTAGCGGGGGCTACGAGCAGTACTTC
TRBJ1-1 | TRBV18 | TRBD1 | few | CASSSGTANTEAFF | TGTGCCAGCTCTTCCGGGACAGCGAACACTGAAGCTTTCTTT
TRBJ2-1 | TRBV5-4 | - | - | CASSFGGPGMNEQFF | TGTGCCAGCAGCTTCGGGGGACCCGGGATGAATGAGCAGTTCTTC
TRBJ2-5 | TRBV7-9 | TRBD2 | once | CASSDTSGRETQYF | TGTGCCAGCAGCGACACTAGCGGGAGAGAGACCCAGTACTTC
TRBJ1-5 | TRBV2 | - | - | CASSERGEGGNQPQHF | TGTGCCAGCAGTGAGCGGGGGGAAGGGGGCAATCAGCCCCAGCATTTT
TRBJ1-2 | TRBV6-5 | - | - | CATARGNGYTF | TGTGCCACAGCAAGGGGGAATGGCTACACCTTC
TRBJ2-1 | TRBV6-6 | - | - | CASSSRGQGMGEQFF | TGTGCCAGCAGTTCCCGGGGACAAGGGATGGGTGAGCAGTTCTTC
TRBJ2-1 | TRBV18 | - | - | CASSQLALSSYNEQFF | TGTGCCAGCTCGCAGCTAGCCTTGAGCTCCTACAATGAGCAGTTCTTC
TRBJ2-1 | TRBV2 | TRBD2 | - | CASSKAGGYNEQFF | TGTGCCAGCAGTAAAGCGGGAGGGTACAATGAGCAGTTCTTC
TRBJ2-2 | TRBV4-2 | TRBD2 | once | CASSRLAGSDTGELFF | TGTGCCAGCAGCCGACTAGCGGGAAGCGACACCGGGGAGCTGTTTTTT
TRBJ1-1 | TRBV28 | TRBD1 | - | CASSLDRQEAFF | TGTGCCAGCAGTCTGGACAGGCAAGAAGCTTTCTTT
TRBJ1-2 | TRBV6-5 | TRBD1 | many | CASSYSGQHYGYTF | TGTGCCAGCAGTTACTCGGGACAGCACTATGGCTACACCTTC
TRBJ2-7 | TRBV2 | TRBD2 | - | CASSGTSGRAHEQYF | TGTGCCAGCAGCGGGACTAGCGGGAGGGCCCACGAGCAGTACTTC
TRBJ2-5 | TRBV11-2 | - | - | CASSSSDSQGETQYF | TGTGCCAGCAGCTCTTCGGACAGCCAGGGGGAGACCCAGTACTTC
TRBJ2-5 | TRBV9 | - | - | CASSPRAGQETQYF | TGTGCCAGCAGCCCTCGGGCAGGGCAAGAGACCCAGTACTTC
TRBJ1-1 | TRBV25-1 | - | - | CASIKAGGTEAFF | TGTGCCAGCATCAAGGCCGGGGGGACTGAAGCTTTCTTT
TRBJ2-1 | TRBV5-1 | - | - | CASSLRSLSSSYNEQFF | TGCGCCAGCAGCTTAAGGAGTCTCTCAAGCTCCTACAATGAGCAGTTCTTC
TRBJ1-4 | TRBV9 | - | - | CASSARGQFNEKLFF | TGTGCCAGCAGCGCTAGAGGACAGTTTAATGAAAAACTGTTTTTT
TRBJ2-7 | TRBV7-7 | TRBD1 | - | CASSLVGGDEQYF | TGTGCTAGCAGCTTAGTAGGGGGCGACGAGCAGTACTTC
TRBJ2-7 | TRBV27 | - | - | CASSRNSGHEQYF | TGTGCCAGCAGTAGAAATAGCGGTCACGAGCAGTACTTC
TRBJ2-7 | TRBV6-1 | TRBD2 | - | CASSDLHLAGGIEQYF | TGTGCCAGCAGTGACCTGCACCTAGCGGGAGGAATCGAGCAGTACTTC
TRBJ1-2 | TRBV27 | - | - | CASSLSGGGGYTF | TGTGCCAGCAGTTTATCGGGGGGTGGAGGCTACACCTTC
TRBJ1-1 | TRBV15 | TRBD1 | - | CATSRGTGYTEAFF | TGTGCCACCAGCAGAGGGACAGGGTACACTGAAGCTTTCTTT
TRBJ1-2 | TRBV4-1 | - | - | CASSQENREYYGYTF | TGCGCCAGCAGCCAAGAAAACAGGGAGTACTATGGCTACACCTTC
TRBJ2-7 | TRBV6-6 | TRBD2 | - | CASSPGTSGRGEQYF | TGTGCCAGCAGTCCTGGGACTAGCGGGAGAGGAGAGCAGTACTTC
TRBJ2-2 | TRBV5-1 | TRBD1 | - | CASSLGQGAGELFF | TGCGCCAGCAGCTTGGGACAGGGCGCAGGGGAGCTGTTTTTT
TRBJ2-1 | TRBV18 | TRBD2 | - | CASSPIAGADNEQFF | TGTGCCAGCTCACCTATAGCGGGAGCGGACAATGAGCAGTTCTTC
TRBJ2-3 | TRBV7-9 | TRBD2 | - | CASSFRGADTQYF | TGTGCCAGCAGCTTTCGGGGGGCAGATACGCAGTATTTT
TRBJ2-5 | TRBV5-1 | - | - | CASSPGSGGLETQYF | TGCGCCAGCAGCCCCGGATCTGGGGGGTTGGAGACCCAGTACTTC